A selection of T cell receptor beta chains follows, all from one sample in a study of T cell responses to AZD1222 COVID-19 vaccine. Measured with immunoSEQ multiplex PCR; TCRdb has only the in-frame clones, and not every one. The sample lists 150,000 to 200,000 clones; about nine tenths were seen once. The sequencing here drew on peripheral blood, taken on day 0 of AZD1222 vaccination. Receptor source: an adult in good health. The CDR3 runs from the conserved cysteine through the conserved F or W. Each record gives: V gene, J gene, clone size, D gene, CDR3 length, CDR3 protein, CDR3 DNA. The D gene is left open where the match is weak. Not every row has a clone size; where given, it reads once, few, many or a size class.

v_gene: TRBV7-2
j_gene: TRBJ1-1
abundance: .
d_gene: TRBD1
len: 14
CDR3aa: CASSLAGTGSKAFF
CDR3nt: TGTGCCAGCAGCTTAGCCGGGACAGGGTCAAAAGCTTTCTTT

v_gene: TRBV6-5
j_gene: TRBJ1-4
abundance: .
d_gene: TRBD1
len: 14
CDR3aa: CASSPTGPNEKLFF
CDR3nt: TGTGCCAGCAGCCCGACAGGGCCTAATGAAAAACTGTTTTTT

v_gene: TRBV27
j_gene: TRBJ2-2
abundance: .
d_gene: .
len: 15
CDR3aa: CASSQTNIRGTELFF
CDR3nt: TGTGCCAGCAGCCAGACTAATATCAGGGGTACGGAGCTGTTTTTT

v_gene: TRBV29-1
j_gene: TRBJ1-2
abundance: .
d_gene: TRBD1
len: 13
CDR3aa: CSVATGGAHGYTF
CDR3nt: TGCAGCGTTGCGACAGGGGGGGCCCATGGCTACACCTTC

v_gene: TRBV3-1/TRBV3-2
j_gene: TRBJ1-1
abundance: .
d_gene: .
len: 13
CDR3aa: CASSQGVKSEAFF
CDR3nt: TGTGCCAGCAGCCAAGGCGTAAAGAGTGAAGCTTTCTTT

v_gene: TRBV6-5
j_gene: TRBJ1-1
abundance: .
d_gene: .
len: 12
CDR3aa: CATSGVGTEAFF
CDR3nt: TGTGCCACCTCAGGGGTAGGGACTGAAGCTTTCTTT

v_gene: TRBV5-6
j_gene: TRBJ2-7
abundance: once
d_gene: TRBD2
len: 16
CDR3aa: CASSLATSGVSYEQYF
CDR3nt: TGTGCCAGCAGCTTGGCGACTAGCGGGGTATCCTACGAGCAGTACTTC

v_gene: TRBV9
j_gene: TRBJ2-3
abundance: .
d_gene: TRBD2
len: 19
CDR3aa: CASSPSPLAGGPSTDTQYF
CDR3nt: TGTGCCAGCAGCCCCTCCCCGCTAGCGGGGGGGCCAAGCACAGATACGCAGTATTTT

v_gene: TRBV5-1
j_gene: TRBJ2-3
abundance: .
d_gene: .
len: 15
CDR3aa: CASSGGGPPSDTQYF
CDR3nt: TGCGCCAGCAGCGGTGGGGGCCCCCCCTCAGATACGCAGTATTTT

v_gene: TRBV7-9
j_gene: TRBJ2-3
abundance: .
d_gene: .
len: 14
CDR3aa: CASTNLRGADTQYF
CDR3nt: TGTGCCAGCACCAACCTTAGGGGGGCGGATACGCAGTATTTT

v_gene: TRBV18
j_gene: TRBJ2-6
abundance: .
d_gene: .
len: 16
CDR3aa: CASSIRVRSGANVLTF
CDR3nt: TGTGCCAGCTCAATAAGGGTGCGGTCTGGGGCCAACGTCCTGACTTTC

v_gene: TRBV2
j_gene: TRBJ2-1
abundance: .
d_gene: .
len: 13
CDR3aa: CASSERITNEQFF
CDR3nt: TGTGCCAGCAGTGAACGAATCACTAATGAGCAGTTCTTC

v_gene: TRBV5-1
j_gene: TRBJ2-1
abundance: .
d_gene: .
len: 15
CDR3aa: CASSPQGTGGTEQFF
CDR3nt: TGCGCCAGCAGCCCCCAGGGGACTGGGGGTACTGAGCAGTTCTTC

v_gene: TRBV19
j_gene: TRBJ1-5
abundance: .
d_gene: TRBD1
len: 15
CDR3aa: CAIRGGTGENQPQHF
CDR3nt: TGTGCCATTAGGGGCGGGACAGGGGAGAATCAGCCCCAGCATTTT

v_gene: TRBV4-3
j_gene: TRBJ1-2
abundance: .
d_gene: .
len: 14
CDR3aa: CASSQDPGINGYTF
CDR3nt: TGCGCCAGCAGCCAAGACCCGGGCATCAATGGCTACACCTTC

v_gene: TRBV7-2
j_gene: TRBJ1-5
abundance: .
d_gene: .
len: 14
CDR3aa: CASRLPGGNQPQHF
CDR3nt: TGTGCCAGCAGACTACCAGGGGGCAATCAGCCCCAGCATTTT

v_gene: TRBV30
j_gene: TRBJ1-6
abundance: .
d_gene: .
len: 16
CDR3aa: CAWSAGFGQRNSPLHF
CDR3nt: TGTGCCTGGAGTGCTGGGTTTGGGCAGAGGAATTCACCCCTCCACTTT

v_gene: TRBV5-6
j_gene: TRBJ2-1
abundance: .
d_gene: .
len: 11
CDR3aa: CASSQNNEQFF
CDR3nt: TGTGCCAGCAGCCAAAACAATGAGCAGTTCTTC

v_gene: TRBV6-5
j_gene: TRBJ1-2
abundance: .
d_gene: TRBD1
len: 14
CDR3aa: CASRVRGTGYGYTF
CDR3nt: TGTGCCAGCAGAGTAAGAGGGACAGGTTATGGCTACACCTTC

v_gene: TRBV27
j_gene: TRBJ1-6
abundance: .
d_gene: .
len: 16
CDR3aa: CASSPRGAGTNSPLHF
CDR3nt: TGTGCCAGCAGTCCCCGTGGTGCGGGGACAAATTCACCCCTCCACTTT

v_gene: TRBV6-6
j_gene: TRBJ1-1
abundance: .
d_gene: .
len: 10
CDR3aa: CASSYFEAFF
CDR3nt: TGTGCCAGCAGTTACTTTGAAGCTTTCTTT

v_gene: TRBV19
j_gene: TRBJ2-7
abundance: .
d_gene: .
len: 12
CDR3aa: CASSIGADEQYF
CDR3nt: TGTGCCAGTAGTATTGGGGCCGACGAGCAGTACTTC

v_gene: TRBV2
j_gene: TRBJ2-2
abundance: .
d_gene: .
len: 14
CDR3aa: CASRPDRNTGELFF
CDR3nt: TGTGCCAGCAGACCCGACAGGAACACCGGGGAGCTGTTTTTT

v_gene: TRBV9
j_gene: TRBJ1-3
abundance: .
d_gene: TRBD1
len: 16
CDR3aa: CASSARQGFTGNTIYF
CDR3nt: TGTGCCAGCAGCGCCCGACAGGGTTTCACTGGAAACACCATATATTTT